The TCR beta chain described here comes from a study of cytomegalovirus exposure and HLA in healthy donors. The assay was immunoSEQ multiplex PCR, and TCRdb's table has in-frame clones only and misses some. The table lists approximately 260,000 clones, about 86% of them singletons. V lost 7 bases, J lost 5 bases, and 6 bases stayed unmatched. The CDR3 has 14 residues. Germline CDR1 is LNHDA and CDR2 is SQIVND (reference sequence). This clone showed up just a few times. This receptor was identified in a woman aged 25-40 years in good health and CMV-seropositive. The specimen sequenced was PBMCs. The chain carries TRBV19 and TRBJ2-2; 8 bases line up with TRBD1. The CDR3 loop is CASKPGGETGELFF. The CDR3 nucleotides are TGTGCCAGTAAGCCAGGGGGCGAAACCGGGGAGCTGTTTTTT.